A selection of T cell receptor beta chains follows, all from one sample in a study of blood T cell repertoires in COVID-19. Sequencing used immunoSEQ multiplex PCR; TCRdb keeps in-frame clones, though not all of them. This sample yields 200,000 or so clones, of which about 93% are seen a single time; more than 0.7% belongs to the top ten. Sequencing input: peripheral blood. All receptors come from a man aged 55-75 years with COVID-19, enrolled during active disease. Each CDR3 is given with its conserved first and last residue. The D gene is left open where the match is weak.

d_call	j_call	v_call	cdr3_aa
.	TRBJ2-3	TRBV28	CAMGTPSTDTQYF
.	TRBJ2-3	TRBV29-1	CSVDKGHLITDTQYF
TRBD1	TRBJ2-3	TRBV7-9	CASSGTGSTDTQYF
.	TRBJ2-3	TRBV5-1	CASGGAGTDTQYF
TRBD2	TRBJ2-7	TRBV5-8	CASSPGLREPYEQYF
.	TRBJ2-1	TRBV6-5	CASSYSPTYNEQFF
TRBD2	TRBJ2-3	TRBV5-1	CASSLPAGVGTDTQYF
TRBD2	TRBJ2-7	TRBV28	CASTVRGGTYEQYF
TRBD1	TRBJ1-2	TRBV29-1	CSVEKDRGTYYGYTF
.	TRBJ1-5	TRBV7-2	CASSLGDTYNQPQHF
.	TRBJ2-2	TRBV19	CASSVPEGARGAGELFF
TRBD1	TRBJ1-2	TRBV5-6	CASSHRDSAYGYTF
TRBD1	TRBJ1-4	TRBV24-1	CATSEGWTGEEGKLFF
.	TRBJ2-1	TRBV11-2	CASSRGHLAGNEQFF
TRBD1	TRBJ1-6	TRBV6-6	CASSYSGGTVVSPLHF
TRBD1	TRBJ2-2	TRBV2	CASRGQGAGELFF
TRBD2	TRBJ2-1	TRBV5-1	CASSPGTSSYNEQFF
.	TRBJ1-2	TRBV5-8	CASSYTGNFYRYTF
TRBD2	TRBJ2-3	TRBV9	CASSVGIGAGDTDTQYF
TRBD1	TRBJ1-5	TRBV5-3	CARSWDRGRNQPQHF
TRBD2	TRBJ2-1	TRBV7-2	CASSSPGLAGGLRNEQFF
TRBD2	TRBJ2-3	TRBV27	CASSSYGTSGRTQYF
TRBD2	TRBJ2-2	TRBV7-8	CASSLSLAGGAGELFF
.	TRBJ1-1	TRBV19	CASSIGGRVNTEAFF